The 19 T cell receptor beta chains reported below all come from one sample, sequenced in a study of identical twins. TCRdb re-analysed the 5' RACE reads in MiXCR, keeping a single row per CDR3 protein. The sample holds about 900,000 distinct CDR3 sequences, roughly an eighth seen once. The data were also submitted as part of a second study, on yellow fever vaccine responses in identical twins.

The sample was PBMCs. The receptors come from a woman between 18 and 29 years old in good health.

The chain carries TRBV7-9 and TRBJ2-3; 9 bases align to TRBD2. The trim removed 1 base at V and 4 bases at J, leaving 6 bases unmatched. The germline V gene has CDR1 SEHNR and CDR2 FQNEAQ (reference sequence). The CDR3 spans 16 residues. The CDR3 region has the DNA TGTGCCAGCAGCTTAGGTGGAGTAGCGGGGGCAGATACGCAGTATTTT. Translation gives CASSLGGVAGADTQYF.

The chain links TRBV20-1 to TRBJ2-3; D assignment may be TRBD1 or TRBD2 (6 bases each). The CDR3 is 14 amino acids. The germline gives CDR1 DFQATT, CDR2 SNEGSKA (reference sequence). The ends were cut back, 6 bases at V and 4 bases at J, with 17 bases in the middle. CDR3 residues: CSAQGRDSPDTQYF. The CDR3 region has the DNA TGCAGTGCGCAGGGGCGGGATTCCCCAGATACGCAGTATTTT.

This clonotype was observed at least ten times. The chain uses TRBV7-8 and TRBJ2-1; TRBD2 aligns across 8 bases. Germline-derived CDR1 and CDR2 are SGHVS and FQNEAQ. There are 15 residues in the CDR3. The V and J ends lost 5 bases and 1 base, in that order; junction bases with no gene match: 4. This CDR3 reads CASSRSGVSYNEQFF. The CDR3, as DNA: TGTGCCAGCAGCCGTAGCGGGGTATCCTACAATGAGCAGTTCTTC. Full variable domain (rest looked up from reference TRBV7-8 and TRBJ2-1): GAGVSQSPRYKVAKRGQDVALRCDPISGHVSLFWYQQALGQGPEFLTYFQNEAQLDKSGLPSDRFFAERPEGSVSTLKIQRTQQEDSAVYLCASSRSGVSYNEQFFGPGTRLTVL.

This clonotype showed up just a few times. The chain carries TRBV12-3 or TRBV12-4 and TRBJ2-7, with TRBD2 matching over 13 bases. This CDR3 spans 16 amino acids. The V segment lost 1 base and the J segment 1 base; nucleotides outside the gene matches: 1. CDR3: CASSLETSGRSYEQYF. CDR3 nucleotide sequence: TGTGCCAGCAGTTTAGAGACTAGCGGGAGGTCCTACGAGCAGTACTTC.

The chain carries TRBV6-1 and TRBJ2-1; 8 bases map to TRBD2. Germline lookup yields CDR1 MNHNS and CDR2 SASEGT. This CDR3 has 15 amino acids. After removal of 5 bases from V and 2 bases from J, the junction contained 5 bases not matched to a gene. The CDR3: CASSQRERTYNEQFF. CDR3 DNA: TGTGCCAGCAGTCAGCGGGAGCGGACCTACAATGAGCAGTTCTTC.

This clonotype has at least ten counts. This chain's CDR3 is CASSSTSGYEQYF. CDR3 nucleotides: TGTGCCAGCAGCTCGACTAGCGGATACGAGCAGTACTTC. V and J are TRBV7-6 and TRBJ2-7; 9 positions agree with TRBD2. This CDR3 contains 13 residues. J lost 4 bases, V lost 4 bases, and 2 bases had no gene match. Germline CDR1 is SGHVS and CDR2 is FNYEAQ.

The genes are TRBV11-1 and TRBJ2-1; TRBD2 matches 9 bases. Germline assignment: CDR1 SGHAT and CDR2 FQDESV (reference sequence). CDR3 size: 18 residues. V was pared by 2 bases and J by 2 bases, with 10 bases of the junction left unmatched. CDR3 DNA sequence: TGTGCCAGCAGCTTACCAGGGGTAGCGGGAGCCCCCTACAATGAGCAGTTCTTC. Its translation: CASSLPGVAGAPYNEQFF.

This chain connects TRBV6-1 to TRBJ2-7; D ambiguous. V was pared by 4 bases and J by 2 bases, with 9 bases between. The CDR3 spans 13 residues. The germline V gene encodes CDR1 MNHNS and CDR2 SASEGT. CDR3 in DNA: TGTGCCAGCAGTGTGTGGCAGACCTACGAGCAGTACGTC. It yields the protein CASSVWQTYEQYV.

As for this clonotype: The junction does not match germline at one end; this may be a read error. The chain joins TRBV11-1 to TRBJ2-7; no reliable D call. The CDR3 length is 13 residues. CDR1 and CDR2 from the germline V gene are SGHAT and FQDESV (reference sequence). The CDR3 protein is CASSSEFDKEEDF. CDR3 DNA sequence: TGTGCCAGCAGCTCCGAGTTTGACAAGGAAGAGGACTTC.

This clonotype was observed at least ten times. The rearrangement joins TRBV7-2 to TRBJ2-1, with D unclear. In germline, CDR1 is SGHTA, CDR2 FQGNSA. V was pared by 1 base and J by 5 bases, with 9 bases between. The CDR3 sequence is 14 residues long. The DNA of the CDR3 is TGTGCCAGCAGCTTAGTCTCTTCCAACAATGAGCAGTTCTTC. It yields the protein CASSLVSSNNEQFF. Supplemented by reference TRBV7-2 and TRBJ2-1, the full variable domain reads GAGVSQSPSNKVTEKGKDVELRCDPISGHTALYWYRQSLGQGLEFLIYFQGNSAPDKSGLPSDRFSAERTGGSVSTLTIQRTQQEDSAVYLCASSLVSSNNEQFFGPGTRLTVL.

The V gene is TRBV5-1, the J gene TRBJ2-1; 10 nucleotides line up with TRBD1. Germline CDR1 and CDR2: SGHRS and YFSETQ. The CDR3 runs to 16 residues. Trimming at V came to 0 bases and at J to 7 bases, leaving 7 bases not matched to a gene. Here the CDR3 DNA reads TGCGCCAGCAGCTTGGAACGACAGGGGGCCAAAAATGAGCAGTTCTTC. This gives the protein CASSLERQGAKNEQFF.

The chain employs TRBV25-1 and TRBJ1-4; a weak D match, TRBD1 (6 bases). Deletions cut 3 bases from V and 5 bases from J, with 13 bases between. The V gene's germline CDR1 is MGHDK and CDR2 SYGVNS. CDR3 size: 15 residues. CDR3: CASSDISGGNEKLFF. As DNA, the CDR3 is TGTGCCAGCAGTGATATCTCCGGGGGCAATGAAAAACTGTTTTTT.

The sample holds a few counts of this clonotype. The chain links TRBV5-5 to TRBJ1-3, with 7 bases that match TRBD1. J gave up 0 bases and V 1 base, and 1 base lay outside the gene matches. The CDR3 covers 15 residues. The germline gives CDR1 SGHKS, CDR2 YYEKEE (reference sequence). CDR3 amino acids: CASSLNRGSGNTIYF. CDR3 sequence (DNA): TGTGCCAGCAGCTTGAACAGGGGCTCTGGAAACACCATATATTTT.

This clonotype was seen more than once but under ten times. This chain links TRBV7-8 with TRBJ2-7, with D maybe TRBD1 (6 bases). Trimming pared 0 bases from V and 2 bases from J, leaving 11 bases between. This CDR3 comprises 15 residues. CDR1 SGHVS and CDR2 FQNEAQ come from the germline V gene. CDR3 amino acids: CASSLARDKTYEQYF. The CDR3 bases are TGTGCCAGCAGCTTAGCCCGGGACAAAACCTACGAGCAGTACTTC. The full variable domain, its missing parts supplied by reference TRBV7-8 and TRBJ2-7, is GAGVSQSPRYKVAKRGQDVALRCDPISGHVSLFWYQQALGQGPEFLTYFQNEAQLDKSGLPSDRFFAERPEGSVSTLKIQRTQQEDSAVYLCASSLARDKTYEQYFGPGTRLTVT.

V usage is TRBV7-6 and J usage is TRBJ2-2, with 7 bases fitting TRBD1. Germline assignment: CDR1 SGHVS and CDR2 FNYEAQ. The CDR3 length is 15 residues. Losses at the gene ends were 5 bases for V and 4 bases for J; bases not matched to a gene: 7. This chain's CDR3 is CASSGTGQITGELFF. The CDR3, as DNA: TGTGCCAGCAGCGGGACGGGACAGATCACCGGGGAGCTGTTTTTT.

This chain uses TRBV4-1 with TRBJ2-7; D ambiguous. The CDR3 covers 14 residues. CDR1 and CDR2 (germline): MGHRA, YSYEKL. Trimming took 3 bases from V and 5 from J, leaving 14 bases between them. The CDR3 here is CASSQTMPTDEQYV. In nucleotides, the CDR3 is TGCGCCAGCAGCCAGACGATGCCCACCGACGAGCAGTACGTC.

This clonotype was counted ten times or more. The chain combines TRBV28 with TRBJ1-5; perhaps TRBD1 as D (6 bases). Trimming took 4 bases from V and 5 from J, leaving 12 bases between them. Germline V gene data show CDR1 as MDHEN and CDR2 as SYDVKM. The CDR3 loop spans 14 amino acids. The CDR3 region has the DNA TGTGCCAGCAGTTATCCCGACAGGTATCAGCCCCAGCATTTT. Protein product: CASSYPDRYQPQHF.

This clonotype has more than one count but fewer than ten. The chain uses TRBV4-1 and TRBJ2-1; D call uncertain. Looked up from germline, CDR1 is MGHRA and CDR2 is YSYEKL. V lost 7 bases and J 1 base, leaving 11 bases between the germline ends. CDR3 length: 14 residues. The CDR3 bases are TGCGCCAGCATCCCCAATAGGTCCTACAATGAGCAGTTCTTC. Protein product: CASIPNRSYNEQFF.

The chain joins TRBV6-5 to TRBJ1-5; D perhaps matches TRBD1 (6 bases). V was clipped by 4 bases and J by 7 bases, with 17 bases between them. Germline-derived CDR1 and CDR2 are MNHEY and SVGAGI. The CDR3 length is 15 residues. CDR3 DNA sequence: TGTGCCAGCAGTTTCTCACAGGGCGCCTTCCAGCCCCAGCATTTT. It yields the protein CASSFSQGAFQPQHF.